Shown below are 11 T cell receptor beta chains from a single sample sequenced in a study of CD8+ T cells in alopecia areata (dated by TCRdb to the late 2010s). Peripheral blood and lesional scalp punch biopsies were obtained from patients with alopecia areata. Receptor amplification or capture employed the immunoSEQ multiplex PCR assay. To provide template for TCR sequencing, every sample had RNA extracted and reverse transcribed into cDNA. TCRdb carries this immuneACCESS record with in-frame sequences only. Its versions omit some clonotypes, under half of them owing to an unresolved V gene in the studies checked, with the rest unexplained. For this sample there are 12,000 or so clones; 60% appear just once. The ten most abundant clones make up 20% to 25% of the sample. The specimen was skin. Receptors were obtained from a human donor with alopecia areata.

V usage is TRBV6-5 and J usage is TRBJ2-1; D remains ambiguous. Trimming cost V 7 bases and J 5 bases, with 6 bases left between them. Germline V gives CDR1 MNHEY, CDR2 SVGAGI. The CDR3 loop spans 11 amino acids. The CDR3 DNA reads as TGTGCCAGCAAGTCGGACAATGAGCAGTTCTTC. This sequence encodes CASKSDNEQFF.

This chain joins TRBV30 and TRBJ2-3; 7 bases fit TRBD2. The CDR3 runs 15 residues. With V trimmed by 2 bases and J by 4 bases, 9 bases remained unmatched. Germline V CDR1 and CDR2: GTSNPN, SVGIG (reference sequence). The CDR3 DNA reads TGTGCCTGGAGTCTTAACGGGAGGTCCGCAGATACGCAGTATTTT. This sequence encodes CAWSLNGRSADTQYF.

This sequence joins TRBV11-3 and TRBJ2-7; 7 bases are shared with TRBD2. Trimming at V came to 7 bases and at J to 3 bases, leaving 12 bases not matched to a gene. Per the germline V gene, CDR1 is SGHNT and CDR2 is YENEEA. The length of the CDR3 is 15 residues. CDR3 nucleotides: TGTGCCAGCACCAACTCCATCGGCGGGGGCTACGAGCAGTACTTC. Encoded protein: CASTNSIGGGYEQYF.

The table lists this clone with a few counts. The V gene is TRBV2, the J gene TRBJ1-1; no definite D call. CDR3 length: 11 amino acids. Trimming cost V 7 bases and J 5 bases, with 8 bases left between them. The germline V gene has CDR1 SNHLY and CDR2 FYNNEI. The CDR3, as DNA: TGTGCCAGCACCCGGGCTACTGAAGCTTTCTTT. Translation: CASTRATEAFF.

This clone appeared a few times. This chain joins TRBV29-1 and TRBJ1-1; 9 bases align to TRBD1. V lost 3 bases to trimming and J lost 5 bases; unmatched junction nucleotides: 4. From germline, CDR1 is SQVTM and CDR2 ANQGSEA. The CDR3 length is 13 residues. CDR3 DNA: TGCAGCGTTGAGAGACAGGGGGGTACTGAAGCTTTCTTT. As protein: CSVERQGGTEAFF. The full variable domain, rest sourced from reference TRBV29-1 and TRBJ1-1, is SAVISQKPSRDICQRGTSLTIQCQVDSQVTMMFWYRQQPGQSLTLIATANQGSEATYESGFVIDKFPISRPNLTFSTLTVSNMSPEDSSIYLCSVERQGGTEAFFGQGTRLTVV.

This clone was found a few times. The CDR3 DNA is TGTGCCAGCAGCCCGGACAGTAATCAGCCCCAGCATTTT. This codes for CASSPDSNQPQHF. This chain uses TRBV28 with TRBJ1-5, with D perhaps matching TRBD1 (6 bases). Germline values: CDR1 MDHEN, CDR2 SYDVKM. The CDR3 runs 13 residues. Trimming shortened V by 6 bases and J by 4 bases, and 10 bases separated the two germline ends.

V gene TRBV27 combines with J gene TRBJ2-6; D not resolved. V lost 8 bases and J 0 bases, leaving 11 bases between the germline ends. There are 15 residues in the CDR3. Germline CDR1 is MNHEY and CDR2 is SMNVEV (reference sequence). CDR3 sequence reads: CASVQSGSGANVLTF. CDR3 coding DNA: TGTGCCAGCGTACAGTCCGGCTCTGGGGCCAACGTCCTGACTTTC.

In DNA form, the CDR3 reads TGTGCCAGCAGTGAGAGGGCGGGCAGCACAGATACGCAGTATTTT. This gives the protein CASSERAGSTDTQYF. The chain combines TRBV6-4 with TRBJ2-3; D perhaps matches TRBD2 (5 bases). This CDR3 contains 15 residues. CDR1 is MRHNA and CDR2 is SNTAGT in the germline V gene. The V end lost 3 bases, the J end lost 0 bases, and 10 bases lay between the germline ends.

The CDR3 loop reads CASSPPTKRGPNEQFF. The CDR3 region has the DNA TGTGCCAGCAGTCCCCCGACTAAGCGGGGACCCAATGAGCAGTTCTTC. The chain carries TRBV28 and TRBJ2-1; 7 bases line up with TRBD2. In germline, CDR1 is MDHEN, CDR2 SYDVKM. Losses at the gene ends were 5 bases for V and 6 bases for J; bases not matched to a gene: 13. This CDR3 contains 16 residues.

This clone was counted only a few times. The V gene is TRBV6-5, the J gene TRBJ2-7; D might be TRBD1 (6 bases). Germline V gene sequence: CDR1 MNHEY, CDR2 SVGAGI. The length of the CDR3 is 15 residues. The ends were cut back, 4 bases at V and 0 bases at J, with 13 bases in the middle. CDR3 in DNA: TGTGCCAGCAGTTCCAGGACAGAGAGCTCCTACGAGCAGTACTTC. It codes for CASSSRTESSYEQYF.

The genes are TRBV19 and TRBJ2-1; 8 bases line up with TRBD2. With 1 base clipped from V and 10 bases from J, the junction kept 9 bases outside the gene matches. The germline V gene has CDR1 LNHDA and CDR2 SQIVND (reference sequence). The CDR3 totals 15 residues. The CDR3 DNA sequence: TGTGCCAGTAGTATAGCGGGTAGCGGGAATGTAGAGCAGTTCTTC. This encodes CASSIAGSGNVEQFF.